Sequencing of this T cell receptor (beta chain) was carried out in a study of Ad26.COV2.S vaccination and SARS-CoV-2 variants. Study summary: The donor participated in the COV1001 trial, in its Ad26.COV2.S arm. The study, taken as a whole, reports: Possible underestimation of total T cell responses by the TCR breadth and depth analyses was noted.

Generated by immunoSEQ multiplex PCR, the TCRdb table keeps only in-frame clones and is missing some. The table records around 450,000 clones, around 91% of them present only once. Remarks on this clone: The antigen is undetermined.

Noted treatment: roughly 18 received Ad26.COV2.S at low or high dose, single or two shots; roughly five received placebo; per-sample allocation not given. Collection of samples fell on day 63 after the first vaccine or placebo injection. It was Wuhan-strain SARS-CoV-2 spike that the Ad26 vaccine vector expressed. The V segment lost 4 bases and the J segment 4 bases; nucleotides outside the gene matches: 6. Germline-derived CDR1 and CDR2 are SGHDT and YYEEEE. The CDR3 consists of 16 residues. This clonotype originated in a person between 18 and 60 years old who received the Ad26.COV2.S COVID-19 vaccine or a placebo. J is TRBJ2-2 and V is TRBV5-6; 11 nucleotides align to TRBD2. The specimen was peripheral blood, collected in a trial of Ad26.COV2.S vaccine versus placebo. DNA of the CDR3: TGTGCCAGCAGCCCATTAGCGGGAGGGGTCACCGGGGAGCTGTTTTTT. Translation: CASSPLAGGVTGELFF.